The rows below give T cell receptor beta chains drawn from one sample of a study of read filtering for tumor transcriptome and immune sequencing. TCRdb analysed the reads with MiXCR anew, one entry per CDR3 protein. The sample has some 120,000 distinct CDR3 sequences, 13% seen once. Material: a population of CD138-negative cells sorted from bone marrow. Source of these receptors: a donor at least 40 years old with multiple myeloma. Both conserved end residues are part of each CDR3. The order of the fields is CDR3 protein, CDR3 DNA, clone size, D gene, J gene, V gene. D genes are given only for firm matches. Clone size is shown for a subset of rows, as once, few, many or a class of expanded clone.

CDR3aa: CASSFQETQYF
CDR3nt: TGTGCCAGCAGCTTCCAAGAGACCCAGTACTTC
abundance: many
d_gene: .
j_gene: TRBJ2-5
v_gene: TRBV7-2

CDR3aa: CASSRTSGLAGGGETQYF
CDR3nt: TGTGCCAGCAGCCGAACTTCGGGACTAGCGGGGGGGGGAGAGACCCAGTACTTC
abundance: .
d_gene: TRBD2
j_gene: TRBJ2-5
v_gene: TRBV6-5

CDR3aa: CASSYISGGLNEQFF
CDR3nt: TGTGCCAGCAGCTATATTAGCGGGGGTCTAAACGAGCAGTTCTTC
abundance: many
d_gene: TRBD2
j_gene: TRBJ2-1
v_gene: TRBV7-3

CDR3aa: CSAGTTYNEQFF
CDR3nt: TGCAGCGCTGGGACAACTTACAATGAGCAGTTCTTC
abundance: many
d_gene: .
j_gene: TRBJ2-1
v_gene: TRBV29-1

CDR3aa: CASSRAPGNTIYF
CDR3nt: TGCGCCAGCAGCAGGGCACCGGGAAACACCATATATTTT
abundance: few
d_gene: .
j_gene: TRBJ1-3
v_gene: TRBV10-1

CDR3aa: CASRDRDLPEQYF
CDR3nt: TGTGCCAGCAGAGATAGGGACTTGCCCGAGCAGTACTTC
abundance: many
d_gene: .
j_gene: TRBJ2-7
v_gene: TRBV27

CDR3aa: CASSLKEGADTQYF
CDR3nt: TGTGCCAGCAGCTTGAAGGAGGGGGCAGATACGCAGTATTTT
abundance: many
d_gene: .
j_gene: TRBJ2-3
v_gene: TRBV5-4

CDR3aa: CAISDSRVGGELFF
CDR3nt: TGTGCCATCAGTGACTCCCGGGTGGGCGGGGAGCTGTTTTTT
abundance: many
d_gene: .
j_gene: TRBJ2-2
v_gene: TRBV10-3

CDR3aa: CASSVAGDPFESQFF
CDR3nt: TGTGCCAGCAGCGTAGCCGGGGACCCCTTCGAGTCGCAGTTCTTC
abundance: many
d_gene: .
j_gene: TRBJ2-1
v_gene: TRBV9

CDR3aa: CASSRNGVSEQYF
CDR3nt: TGCGCCAGCAGCCGGAACGGGGTAAGCGAGCAGTACTTC
abundance: .
d_gene: .
j_gene: TRBJ2-7
v_gene: TRBV5-1

CDR3aa: CASSVPNTGELFF
CDR3nt: TGTGCCAGCAGCGTTCCGAACACCGGGGAGCTGTTTTTT
abundance: many
d_gene: .
j_gene: TRBJ2-2
v_gene: TRBV7-2

CDR3aa: CASRMGTGESSYEQYF
CDR3nt: TGCGCCAGCAGGATGGGGACAGGGGAGAGCTCCTACGAGCAGTACTTC
abundance: many
d_gene: TRBD1
j_gene: TRBJ2-7
v_gene: TRBV5-1

CDR3aa: CAISALNEQYF
CDR3nt: TGTGCCATCAGTGCCCTAAACGAGCAGTACTTC
abundance: many
d_gene: .
j_gene: TRBJ2-7
v_gene: TRBV10-3

CDR3aa: CASRKEGATNERLFF
CDR3nt: TGTGCCAGCAGAAAAGAGGGGGCAACTAATGAAAGACTGTTTTTT
abundance: few
d_gene: TRBD1
j_gene: TRBJ1-4
v_gene: TRBV6-4

CDR3aa: CASSYSMRRRGLTEAFF
CDR3nt: TGTGCCAGCAGTTACTCAATGCGACGCCGGGGGTTGACTGAAGCTTTCTTT
abundance: many
d_gene: .
j_gene: TRBJ1-1
v_gene: TRBV6-7

CDR3aa: CASSSPPGTQYF
CDR3nt: TGTGCCAGCAGCTCCCCCCCCGGGACCCAGTACTTC
abundance: many
d_gene: .
j_gene: TRBJ2-5
v_gene: TRBV27

CDR3aa: CSASGTTEQFF
CDR3nt: TGCAGTGCTAGTGGGACCACCGAGCAGTTCTTC
abundance: many
d_gene: .
j_gene: TRBJ2-1
v_gene: TRBV20-1

CDR3aa: CASSYMPGGASTDTQYF
CDR3nt: TGTGCCAGCAGTTATATGCCGGGCGGGGCTAGCACAGATACGCAGTATTTT
abundance: many
d_gene: .
j_gene: TRBJ2-3
v_gene: TRBV6-5

CDR3aa: CSVGRSSYNEQFF
CDR3nt: TGCAGCGTTGGTAGATCCTCCTACAATGAGCAGTTCTTC
abundance: many
d_gene: .
j_gene: TRBJ2-1
v_gene: TRBV29-1

CDR3aa: CASSVDRRGELFF
CDR3nt: TGTGCCAGCAGCGTAGATCGGCGCGGGGAGCTGTTTTTT
abundance: many
d_gene: .
j_gene: TRBJ2-2
v_gene: TRBV9

CDR3aa: CASSDLTDTQYF
CDR3nt: TGTGCCAGCAGTGATCTCACAGATACGCAGTATTTT
abundance: many
d_gene: .
j_gene: TRBJ2-3
v_gene: TRBV2

CDR3aa: CASSIAVQGGYTF
CDR3nt: TGTGCCAGTAGTATAGCGGTACAGGGCGGCTACACCTTC
abundance: .
d_gene: .
j_gene: TRBJ1-2
v_gene: TRBV19

CDR3aa: CSAQQGSGANVLTF
CDR3nt: TGCAGTGCACAACAGGGGTCTGGGGCCAACGTCCTGACTTTC
abundance: many
d_gene: TRBD1
j_gene: TRBJ2-6
v_gene: TRBV20-1

CDR3aa: CSVGSTNEKLFF
CDR3nt: TGCAGCGTTGGATCAACTAATGAAAAACTGTTTTTT
abundance: many
d_gene: .
j_gene: TRBJ1-4
v_gene: TRBV29-1

CDR3aa: CSASDPRDRGIYEQYF
CDR3nt: TGCAGTGCTAGTGACCCCCGGGACAGGGGGATCTACGAGCAGTACTTC
abundance: many
d_gene: TRBD1
j_gene: TRBJ2-7
v_gene: TRBV20-1

CDR3aa: CASSPGTGISYEQYF
CDR3nt: TGTGCCAGCAGTCCCGGGACAGGGATCTCCTACGAGCAGTACTTC
abundance: many
d_gene: TRBD1
j_gene: TRBJ2-7
v_gene: TRBV28

CDR3aa: CASSLQHGGDTQYF
CDR3nt: TGTGCCAGCAGCTTACAGCATGGTGGGGATACGCAGTATTTT
abundance: many
d_gene: .
j_gene: TRBJ2-3
v_gene: TRBV7-2

CDR3aa: CATSRQGDNSPLHF
CDR3nt: TGTGCCACCAGCCGACAGGGAGACAATTCACCCCTCCACTTT
abundance: .
d_gene: TRBD1
j_gene: TRBJ1-6
v_gene: TRBV15